Following are 8 T cell receptor beta chains from one sample sequenced in a study of identical twins. TCRdb re-called the 5' RACE reads through MiXCR, storing one row per CDR3 protein. Of 1,800,000 or so distinct CDR3 sequences in the sample, around 29% were seen once. The sample consisted of cord blood. The receptor source for this set is a newborn girl in good health.

V is TRBV20-1 and J is TRBJ2-5; TRBD1 aligns across 8 bases. This CDR3 has 13 amino acids. V trimming: 5 bases; J trimming: 1 base; junction bases outside the gene matches: 3. The germline V gene encodes CDR1 DFQATT and CDR2 SNEGSKA (reference sequence). The CDR3 nucleotides are TGCAGTGCTGGGACAGGAATCCAAGAGACCCAGTACTTC. This gives the protein CSAGTGIQETQYF.

The rearrangement uses TRBV15 and TRBJ1-6; D call uncertain. Looked up from germline, CDR1 is LNHNV and CDR2 is YYDKDF (reference sequence). The CDR3 is made up of 14 amino acids. With 2 bases removed from V and 7 bases from J, the gap between germline ends came to 9 bases. The CDR3 DNA sequence: TGTGCCACCAGCAGAACCGGCCCCAATTCACCCCTCCACTTT. Its protein is CATSRTGPNSPLHF.

This chain connects TRBV10-3 to TRBJ1-5, with D perhaps matching TRBD1 (6 bases). This CDR3 has 14 residues. Deletions cut 3 bases from V and 7 bases from J, with 13 bases between. Germline CDR1 and CDR2: ENHRY and SYGVKD. The CDR3: CAISDQGKIQPQHF. The CDR3, as DNA: TGTGCCATCAGTGACCAGGGGAAAATCCAGCCCCAGCATTTT.

This clonotype was counted between two and nine times. The V call is TRBV18, the J call TRBJ2-5, with D unclear. V was cut by 3 bases and J by 2 bases, with 13 bases left in between. The length of the CDR3 is 15 residues. The germline CDR1 and CDR2 sequences are KGHSH and LQKENI. The CDR3 DNA reads TGTGCCAGCTCACCCCAGAGAGCAGCTCAAGAGACCCAGTACTTC. It specifies CASSPQRAAQETQYF. Looking up the rest from reference TRBV18 and TRBJ2-5 gives the full variable domain: NAGVMQNPRHLVRRRGQEARLRCSPMKGHSHVYWYRQLPEEGLKFMVYLQKENIIDESGMPKERFSAEFPKEGPSILRIQQVVRGDSAAYFCASSPQRAAQETQYFGPGTRLLVL.

This sequence joins TRBV29-1 and TRBJ1-1, with 10 bases matching TRBD1. The CDR3 is 13 residues long. The ends lost 6 bases at V and 4 bases at J; junction bases unmatched: 5. Germline CDR1 and CDR2: SQVTM and ANQGSEA. CDR3 nucleotides: TGCAGCGTGTGCCGGACAGGGGGCACTGAAGCTTTCTTT. Encoded protein: CSVCRTGGTEAFF.

The chain combines TRBV20-1 with TRBJ2-4, with D unresolved. The DNA end lines up better with TRBJ2-7; the J call may be wrong. Germline loops: CDR1 DFQATT, CDR2 SNEGSKA (reference sequence). CDR3 size: 13 residues. CDR3 in DNA: TGCAGTGCGAGAAGGCGAGTCTTAGACGAGCAGTACTTC. Translation gives CSARRRVLDEQYF.

In its sample, this clonotype was seen a few times. This chain joins TRBV4-2 and TRBJ1-6, with D perhaps matching TRBD1 (6 bases). Trimming cost V 3 bases and J 2 bases, with 11 bases left between them. CDR3 length: 16 amino acids. Germline-derived CDR1 and CDR2 are LGHNA and YNFKEQ. The CDR3 reads CASSQSGDTYNSPLHF. CDR3 DNA: TGTGCCAGCAGCCAGAGTGGGGACACCTATAATTCACCCCTCCACTTT.

The chain has TRBV4-2 and TRBJ1-6; TRBD1 matches at 11 bases. Germline V CDR1 and CDR2: LGHNA, YNFKEQ. V dropped 3 bases and J dropped 8; count of bases not matched to a gene: 3. The CDR3 runs to 15 residues. CDR3 region: CASSHGQGADSPLHF. In nucleotides, the CDR3 is TGTGCCAGCAGCCATGGACAGGGGGCGGATTCACCCCTCCACTTT.